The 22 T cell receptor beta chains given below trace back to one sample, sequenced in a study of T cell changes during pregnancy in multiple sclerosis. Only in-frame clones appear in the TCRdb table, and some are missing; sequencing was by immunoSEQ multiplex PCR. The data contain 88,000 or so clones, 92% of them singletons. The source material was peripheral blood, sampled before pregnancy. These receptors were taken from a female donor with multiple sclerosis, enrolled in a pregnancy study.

In DNA form, the CDR3 reads TGTGCCAGCAGCCTACCGAACTACAATGAGCAGTTCTTC. This gives the protein CASSLPNYNEQFF. The V call is TRBV7-9, the J call TRBJ2-1; no clear D. Trimming shortened V by 5 bases and J by 3 bases, and 8 bases separated the two germline ends. The CDR3 is made up of 13 amino acids. From germline, CDR1 is SEHNR and CDR2 FQNEAQ (reference sequence). Complete variable domain (other parts from reference TRBV7-9 and TRBJ2-1): DTGVSQNPRHKITKRGQNVTFRCDPISEHNRLYWYRQTLGQGPEFLTYFQNEAQLEKSRLLSDRFSAERPKGSFSTLEIQRTEQGDSAMYLCASSLPNYNEQFFGPGTRLTVL.

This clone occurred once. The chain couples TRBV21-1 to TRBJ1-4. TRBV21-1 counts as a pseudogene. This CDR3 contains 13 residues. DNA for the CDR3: TGTGCCAGCAGCAACCGGAAGCCCCCGGGGCTGTTTTTT. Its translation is CASSNRKPPGLFF.

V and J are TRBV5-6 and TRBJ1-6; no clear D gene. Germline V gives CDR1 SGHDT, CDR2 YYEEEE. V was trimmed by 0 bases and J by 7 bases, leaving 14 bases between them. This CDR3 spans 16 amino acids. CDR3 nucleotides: TGTGCCAGCAGCTTGGAGACAAACTTTGGGAATTCACCCCTCCACTTT. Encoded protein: CASSLETNFGNSPLHF.

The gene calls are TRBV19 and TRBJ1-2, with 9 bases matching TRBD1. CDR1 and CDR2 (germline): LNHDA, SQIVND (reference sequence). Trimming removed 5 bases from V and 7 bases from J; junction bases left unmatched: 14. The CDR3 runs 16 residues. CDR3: CASSLQPGQGRGGYTF. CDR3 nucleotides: TGTGCCAGTAGTCTCCAACCGGGACAGGGCAGGGGTGGCTACACCTTC.

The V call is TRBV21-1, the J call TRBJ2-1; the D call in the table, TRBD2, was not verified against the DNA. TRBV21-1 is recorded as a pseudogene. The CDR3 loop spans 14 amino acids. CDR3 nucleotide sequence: TGTGCCAGCAGCAAAGGCGAGCCCCGCAATGAGCAGTTCTTC. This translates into CASSKGEPRNEQFF.

DNA for the CDR3: TGCGCCAGCAGCCAAGCTACAGGGGTAGGAAACACCATATATTTT. This translates into CASSQATGVGNTIYF. The chain couples TRBV4-1 to TRBJ1-3, with 7 positions matching TRBD1. The V gene end was trimmed by 1 base and the J gene end by 4 bases; junction bases not matched to a gene: 4. Germline CDR1 MGHRA, CDR2 YSYEKL. The CDR3 contains 15 residues.

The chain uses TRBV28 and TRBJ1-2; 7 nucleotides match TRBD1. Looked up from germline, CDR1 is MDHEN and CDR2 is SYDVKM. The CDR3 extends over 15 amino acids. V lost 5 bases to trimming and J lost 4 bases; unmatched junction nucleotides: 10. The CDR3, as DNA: TGTGCCAGCAGTATAATACAGGGGAAGGCCTATGGCTACACCTTC. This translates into CASSIIQGKAYGYTF.

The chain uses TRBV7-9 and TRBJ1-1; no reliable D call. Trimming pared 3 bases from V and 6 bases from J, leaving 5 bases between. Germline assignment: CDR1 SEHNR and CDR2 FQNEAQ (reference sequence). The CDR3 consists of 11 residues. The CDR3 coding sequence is TGTGCCAGCAGCTTTTCAGCTGAAGCTTTCTTT. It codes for CASSFSAEAFF.

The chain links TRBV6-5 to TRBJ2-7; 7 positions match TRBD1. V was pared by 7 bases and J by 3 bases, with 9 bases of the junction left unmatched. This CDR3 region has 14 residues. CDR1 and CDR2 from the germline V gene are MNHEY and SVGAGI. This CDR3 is CASMGRQGDYEQYF. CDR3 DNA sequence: TGTGCCAGCATGGGTAGGCAGGGGGACTACGAGCAGTACTTC.

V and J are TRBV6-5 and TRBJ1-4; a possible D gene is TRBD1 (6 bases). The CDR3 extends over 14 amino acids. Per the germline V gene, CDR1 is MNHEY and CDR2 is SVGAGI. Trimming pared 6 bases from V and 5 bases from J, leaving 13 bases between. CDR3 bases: TGTGCCAGCAGACCCGACAGGCCCAATGAAAAACTGTTTTTT. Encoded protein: CASRPDRPNEKLFF.

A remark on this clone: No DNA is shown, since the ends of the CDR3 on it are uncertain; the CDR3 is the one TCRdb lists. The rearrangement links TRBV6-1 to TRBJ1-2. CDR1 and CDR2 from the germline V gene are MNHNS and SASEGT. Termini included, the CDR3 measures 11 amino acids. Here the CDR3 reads CASILADGYTF.

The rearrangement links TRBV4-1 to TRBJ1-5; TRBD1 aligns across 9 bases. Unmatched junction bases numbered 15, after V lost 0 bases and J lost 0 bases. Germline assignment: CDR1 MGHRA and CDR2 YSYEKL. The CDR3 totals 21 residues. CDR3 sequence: CASSQDPDWTGAILSNQPQHF. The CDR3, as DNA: TGCGCCAGCAGCCAAGATCCAGATTGGACAGGGGCAATCCTTAGCAATCAGCCCCAGCATTTT.

CDR3 residues: CASTAVSGTEAFF. As DNA, the CDR3 is TGTGCCAGTACCGCCGTTAGCGGCACTGAAGCTTTCTTT. The V and J genes are TRBV19 and TRBJ1-1; D unresolved. The CDR3 totals 13 residues. Germline assignment: CDR1 LNHDA and CDR2 SQIVND (reference sequence). V lost 7 bases to trimming and J lost 4 bases, with 13 bases between them.

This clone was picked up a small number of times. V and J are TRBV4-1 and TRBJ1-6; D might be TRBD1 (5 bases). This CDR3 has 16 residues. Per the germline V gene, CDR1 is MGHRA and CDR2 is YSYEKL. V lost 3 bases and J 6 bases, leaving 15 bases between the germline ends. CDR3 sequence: CASSQESGTPNSPLHF. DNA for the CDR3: TGCGCCAGCAGCCAGGAATCCGGGACTCCTAATTCACCCCTCCACTTT.

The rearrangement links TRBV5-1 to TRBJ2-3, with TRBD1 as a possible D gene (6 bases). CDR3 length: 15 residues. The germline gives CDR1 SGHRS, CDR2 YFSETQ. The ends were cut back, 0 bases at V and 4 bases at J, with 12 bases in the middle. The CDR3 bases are TGCGCCAGCAGCTTGGGTCCAGGGGACCCAGATACGCAGTATTTT. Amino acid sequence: CASSLGPGDPDTQYF.

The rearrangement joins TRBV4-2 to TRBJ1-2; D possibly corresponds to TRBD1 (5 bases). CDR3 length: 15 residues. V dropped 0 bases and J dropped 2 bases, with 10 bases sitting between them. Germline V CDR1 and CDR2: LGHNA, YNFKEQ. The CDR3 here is CASSQEDDRNYGYTF. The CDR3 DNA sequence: TGTGCCAGCAGCCAAGAGGACGACAGAAACTATGGCTACACCTTC.

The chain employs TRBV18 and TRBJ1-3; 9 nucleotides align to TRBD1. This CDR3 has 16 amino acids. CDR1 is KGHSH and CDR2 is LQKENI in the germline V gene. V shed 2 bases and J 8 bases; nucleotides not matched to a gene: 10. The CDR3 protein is CASSPGTGRETYTIYF. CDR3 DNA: TGTGCCAGCTCACCAGGGACAGGGCGAGAGACGTACACCATATATTTT. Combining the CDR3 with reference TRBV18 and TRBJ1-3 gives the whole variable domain NAGVMQNPRHLVRRRGQEARLRCSPMKGHSHVYWYRQLPEEGLKFMVYLQKENIIDESGMPKERFSAEFPKEGPSILRIQQVVRGDSAAYFCASSPGTGRETYTIYFGEGSWLTVV.

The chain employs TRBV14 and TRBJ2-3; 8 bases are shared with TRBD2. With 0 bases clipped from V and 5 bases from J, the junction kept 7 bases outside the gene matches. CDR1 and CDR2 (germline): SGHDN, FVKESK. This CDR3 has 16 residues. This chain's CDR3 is CASSQDTGGAVDTQYF. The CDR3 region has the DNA TGTGCCAGCAGCCAAGATACGGGGGGGGCCGTAGATACGCAGTATTTT.

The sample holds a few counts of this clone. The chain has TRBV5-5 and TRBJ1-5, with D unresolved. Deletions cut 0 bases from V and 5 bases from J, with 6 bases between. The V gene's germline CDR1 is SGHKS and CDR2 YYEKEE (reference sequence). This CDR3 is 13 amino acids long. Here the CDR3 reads CASSLGAYQPQHF. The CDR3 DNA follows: TGTGCCAGCAGCTTGGGAGCCTATCAGCCCCAGCATTTT.

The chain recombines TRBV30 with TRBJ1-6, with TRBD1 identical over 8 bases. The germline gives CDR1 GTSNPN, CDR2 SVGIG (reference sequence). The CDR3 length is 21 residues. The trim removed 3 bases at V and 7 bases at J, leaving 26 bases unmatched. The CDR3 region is CAWSPSLGQGATRLGNSPLHF. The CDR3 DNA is TGTGCCTGGAGCCCCTCGCTCGGGCAGGGGGCTACTAGGTTGGGGAATTCACCCCTCCACTTT.

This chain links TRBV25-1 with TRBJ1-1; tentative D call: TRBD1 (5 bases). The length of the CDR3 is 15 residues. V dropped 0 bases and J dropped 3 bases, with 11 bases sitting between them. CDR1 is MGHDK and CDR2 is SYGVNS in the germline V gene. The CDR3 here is CASSEYTQGDTEAFF. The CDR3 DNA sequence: TGTGCCAGCAGTGAATATACCCAGGGTGACACTGAAGCTTTCTTT.

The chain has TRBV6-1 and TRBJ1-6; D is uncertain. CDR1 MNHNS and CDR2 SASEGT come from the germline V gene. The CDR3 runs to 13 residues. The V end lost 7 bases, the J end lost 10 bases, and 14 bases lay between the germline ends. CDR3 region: CASNPDLFSPLHF. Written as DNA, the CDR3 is TGTGCCAGCAACCCGGACTTGTTCTCACCCCTCCACTTT.